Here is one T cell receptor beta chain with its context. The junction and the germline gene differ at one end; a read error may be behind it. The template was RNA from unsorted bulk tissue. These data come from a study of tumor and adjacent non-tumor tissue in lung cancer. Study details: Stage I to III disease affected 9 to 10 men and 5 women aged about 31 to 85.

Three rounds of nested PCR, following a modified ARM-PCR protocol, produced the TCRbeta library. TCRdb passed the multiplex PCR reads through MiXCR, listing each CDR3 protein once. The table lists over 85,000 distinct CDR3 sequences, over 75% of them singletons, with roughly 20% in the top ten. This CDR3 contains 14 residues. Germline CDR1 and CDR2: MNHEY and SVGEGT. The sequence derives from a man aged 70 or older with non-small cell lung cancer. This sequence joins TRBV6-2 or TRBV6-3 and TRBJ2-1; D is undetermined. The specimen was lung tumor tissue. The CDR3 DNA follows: TGTGCCGGCAGTTACTCGAGGCGTGTTACCTCTGAGTTCTTC. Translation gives CAGSYSRRVTSEFF.